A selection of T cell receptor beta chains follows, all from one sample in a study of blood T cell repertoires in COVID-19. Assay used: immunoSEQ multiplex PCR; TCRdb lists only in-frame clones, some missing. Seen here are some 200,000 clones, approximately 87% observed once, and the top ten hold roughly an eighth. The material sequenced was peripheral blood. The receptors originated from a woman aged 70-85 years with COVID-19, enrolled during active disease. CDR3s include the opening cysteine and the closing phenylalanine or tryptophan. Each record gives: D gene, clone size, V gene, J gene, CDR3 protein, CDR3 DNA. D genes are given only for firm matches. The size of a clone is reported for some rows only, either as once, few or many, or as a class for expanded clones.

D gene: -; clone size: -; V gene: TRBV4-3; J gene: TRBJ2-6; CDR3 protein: CASSQTQTGLSGANVLTF; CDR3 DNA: TGCGCCAGCAGCCAAACCCAGACAGGCCTCTCTGGGGCCAACGTCCTGACTTTC
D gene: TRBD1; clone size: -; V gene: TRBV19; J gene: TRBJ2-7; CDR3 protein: CASSMGTGTFYEQYF; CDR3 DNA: TGTGCCAGTAGTATGGGGACAGGGACCTTTTACGAGCAGTACTTC
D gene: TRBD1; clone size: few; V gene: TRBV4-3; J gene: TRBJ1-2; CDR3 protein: CASSQGNTGTASISF; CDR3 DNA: TGCGCCAGCAGCCAAGGGAACACCGGGACAGCGAGTATCTCCTTC
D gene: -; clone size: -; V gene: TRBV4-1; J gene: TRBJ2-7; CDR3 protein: CASSQAGGSSYEQYF; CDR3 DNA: TGCGCCAGCAGCCAAGCTGGGGGGAGCTCCTACGAGCAGTACTTC
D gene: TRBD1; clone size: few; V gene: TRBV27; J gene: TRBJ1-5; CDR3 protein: CASSPLGTGNNQPQHF; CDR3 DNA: TGTGCCAGCAGTCCCCTAGGGACAGGAAACAATCAGCCCCAGCATTTT
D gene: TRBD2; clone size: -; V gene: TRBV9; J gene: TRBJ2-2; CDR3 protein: CASSPMVGGTGELFF; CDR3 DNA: TGTGCCAGCAGCCCTATGGTGGGGGGGACCGGGGAGCTGTTTTTT
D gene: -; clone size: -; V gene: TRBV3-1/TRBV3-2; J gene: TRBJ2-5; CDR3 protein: CASSQPPSGRDQETQYF; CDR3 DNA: TGTGCCAGCAGCCAACCTCCCAGTGGCAGGGACCAAGAGACCCAGTACTTC
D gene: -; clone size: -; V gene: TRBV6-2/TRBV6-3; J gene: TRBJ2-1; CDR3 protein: CASSKTGVHNEQFF; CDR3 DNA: TGTGCCAGCAGTAAGACGGGAGTCCACAATGAGCAGTTCTTC
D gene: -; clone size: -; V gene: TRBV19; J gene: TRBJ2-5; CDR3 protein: CASSDPQGNSRETQYF; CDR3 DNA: TGTGCCAGTAGTGACCCTCAGGGGAATAGCCGGGAGACCCAGTACTTC
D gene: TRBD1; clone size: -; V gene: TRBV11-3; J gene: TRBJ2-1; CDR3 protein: CASSRRQGDQNEQFF; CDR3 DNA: TGTGCCAGCAGCCGTCGTCAGGGGGATCAAAATGAGCAGTTCTTC
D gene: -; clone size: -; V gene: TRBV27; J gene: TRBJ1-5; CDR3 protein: CASSQREVWGVNQPQHF; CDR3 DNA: TGTGCCAGCAGTCAACGGGAGGTTTGGGGGGTGAATCAGCCCCAGCATTTT
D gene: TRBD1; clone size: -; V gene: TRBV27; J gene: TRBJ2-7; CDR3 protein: CASSTGGTYEQYF; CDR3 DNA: TGTGCCAGCTCCACAGGGGGGACCTACGAGCAGTACTTC